Below, 29 T cell receptor beta chains from the same sample are listed, as sequenced in a study of blood T cell repertoires in COVID-19. Assay used: immunoSEQ multiplex PCR; TCRdb lists only in-frame clones, some missing. The sample consists of over 150,000 clones, approximately 83% of them appearing once. Material: peripheral blood. Every receptor here comes from a woman aged 80 or over with acute or convalescent COVID-19.

This clone was recorded once. V gene TRBV7-9 combines with J gene TRBJ1-6, with 9 bases matching TRBD1. CDR3 length: 14 amino acids. V lost 6 bases, J lost 8 bases, and 5 bases stayed unmatched. CDR1 and CDR2 from the germline V gene are SEHNR and FQNEAQ (reference sequence). CDR3 residues: CASRLTGGDSPLHF. CDR3 in DNA: TGTGCCAGCAGGTTGACAGGGGGGGATTCACCCCTCCACTTT.

The chain employs TRBV29-1 and TRBJ1-5; D ambiguous. Deletions cut 7 bases from V and 5 bases from J, with 15 bases between. This CDR3 contains 13 residues. The germline CDR1 and CDR2 sequences are SQVTM and ANQGSEA. As DNA, the CDR3 is TGCAGCGCATCAGGAGGGCGCGATCAGCCCCAGCATTTT. Translated: CSASGGRDQPQHF.

The gene calls are TRBV6-5 and TRBJ2-1; weak D call: TRBD2 (6 bases). CDR3 length: 16 residues. Trimming removed 2 bases at V and 11 bases at J, with 22 bases between. Germline V lookup: CDR1 MNHEY, CDR2 SVGAGI. The CDR3 loop reads CASSYEEGRRFGKQFF. The CDR3 coding sequence is TGTGCCAGCAGTTACGAGGAGGGTAGGAGGTTCGGGAAGCAGTTCTTC.

CDR3 sequence (DNA): TGTGCCAGCAGTTTATGGGGGCAGGGGCCTCATAGCTCCTACAATGAGCAGTTCTTC. This encodes CASSLWGQGPHSSYNEQFF. The chain recombines TRBV28 with TRBJ2-1; the D gene is possibly TRBD1 (6 bases). The V gene's germline CDR1 is MDHEN and CDR2 SYDVKM. The V and J ends lost 0 bases and 0 bases respectively, with 18 bases between them. CDR3 length: 19 amino acids.

This clone was seen just once. The chain uses TRBV5-1 and TRBJ2-3; 8 positions agree with TRBD2. Germline assignment: CDR1 SGHRS and CDR2 YFSETQ. This CDR3 region has 15 residues. After removal of 1 base from V and 0 bases from J, the junction contained 1 base not matched to a gene. The CDR3 nucleotides read TGCGCCAGCAGCTTGCCTAGCGGGAGCACAGATACGCAGTATTTT. Encoded protein: CASSLPSGSTDTQYF.

This chain joins TRBV27 and TRBJ1-2; TRBD1 might be the D (5 bases). The length of the CDR3 is 13 residues. The germline CDR1 and CDR2 sequences are MNHEY and SMNVEV (reference sequence). V lost 6 bases to trimming and J lost 6 bases, with 14 bases between them. The CDR3 reads CASSKGLRDGYTF. The DNA for the CDR3 is TGTGCCAGCAGCAAGGGCCTCAGGGATGGCTACACCTTC.

The V and J genes are TRBV2 and TRBJ2-7; 7 bases align to TRBD2. Germline assignment: CDR1 SNHLY and CDR2 FYNNEI. Trimming at V came to 2 bases and at J to 4 bases, leaving 5 bases not matched to a gene. This CDR3 has 14 amino acids. CDR3 residues: CASSETGGLYEQYF. CDR3 sequence (DNA): TGTGCCAGCAGTGAAACCGGGGGGTTATACGAGCAGTACTTC.

The J gene is TRBJ2-2, the V gene TRBV7-9, with D possibly TRBD2 on 5 matching bases. Trimming cost V 2 bases and J 8 bases, with 18 bases left between them. In germline, CDR1 is SEHNR, CDR2 FQNEAQ (reference sequence). This CDR3 contains 16 residues. For the CDR3, the DNA is TGTGCCAGCAGCTTAACTCCCCCGGAGGTCGGGGGGGAGCTGTTTTTT. This codes for CASSLTPPEVGGELFF.

The V gene is TRBV5-4, the J gene TRBJ1-2; D is possibly TRBD1 (6 bases). The CDR3 covers 13 residues. V gave up 0 bases and J gave up 6 bases, with 9 bases separating them. Germline V gene sequence: CDR1 SGHNT, CDR2 YYREEE (reference sequence). The CDR3 spells CASSLGQGNGYTF. As DNA, the CDR3 is TGTGCCAGCAGCTTGGGGCAGGGGAATGGCTACACCTTC.

This rearrangement joins TRBV5-8 to TRBJ1-1; unclear D gene. The CDR3 is 13 amino acids. Trimming shortened V by 0 bases and J by 7 bases, and 10 bases separated the two germline ends. The germline V gene encodes CDR1 SGHTS and CDR2 YDEGEE. The CDR3 protein is CASSLGVGGEAFF. The CDR3 DNA sequence: TGTGCCAGCAGCTTGGGGGTTGGCGGTGAAGCTTTCTTT.

The chain has TRBV29-1 and TRBJ2-7; 7 positions agree with TRBD1. The CDR3 is made up of 14 amino acids. CDR1 is SQVTM and CDR2 is ANQGSEA in the germline V gene. With 3 bases clipped from V and 6 bases from J, the junction kept 11 bases outside the gene matches. The CDR3 DNA is TGCAGCGTTGAGCGACAGGGTTTACTTGGCGAGCAGTACTTC. Translation: CSVERQGLLGEQYF.

CDR3 bases: TGTGCCTGGAGTGGAGGACAGGGGGTGTTGGAGACCCAGTACTTC. Amino acids: CAWSGGQGVLETQYF. The chain employs TRBV30 and TRBJ2-5; 10 bases agree with TRBD1. The CDR3 has 15 amino acids. The germline V gene encodes CDR1 GTSNPN and CDR2 SVGIG (reference sequence). The J segment lost 5 bases and the V segment lost 1 base, leaving 7 bases of the junction unmatched.

This clone has a single count. The chain couples TRBV6-5 to TRBJ1-3, with unresolved D. Germline-derived CDR1 and CDR2 are MNHEY and SVGAGI. This CDR3 has 16 residues. Trimming removed 0 bases at V and 0 bases at J, with 9 bases between. The CDR3 protein is CASSYSGSSSGNTIYF. The CDR3 DNA follows: TGTGCCAGCAGTTACTCCGGGTCAAGCTCTGGAAACACCATATATTTT.

This clone showed up just once. The chain is built from TRBV7-2 and TRBJ1-6; no clear D gene. This CDR3 is built from 14 residues. Germline CDR1 SGHTA, CDR2 FQGNSA. Trimming removed 1 base from V and 9 bases from J, with 10 bases in between. Here the CDR3 DNA reads TGTGCCAGCAGCTTAGAAGTGAGCGGTTCACCCCTCCACTTT. Protein sequence: CASSLEVSGSPLHF.

The chain carries TRBV3-1 (or the pseudogene TRBV3-2) and TRBJ1-4, with TRBD1 identical over 10 bases. Unmatched junction bases numbered 3, after V lost 1 base and J lost 4 bases. The CDR3 extends over 16 amino acids. Germline V gene sequence: CDR1 LGHDT, CDR2 YNNKEL (reference sequence). DNA of the CDR3: TGTGCCAGCAGCCAAGCCCGGACAGGGGGTAATGAAAAACTGTTTTTT. As protein: CASSQARTGGNEKLFF.

The V gene is TRBV9, the J gene TRBJ1-1, with 9 bases lining up with TRBD1. V dropped 4 bases and J dropped 5; count of bases not matched to a gene: 9. Germline CDR1 and CDR2: SGDLS and YYNGEE. This CDR3 comprises 15 residues. The CDR3 loop is CASSRGDRVGTEAFF. DNA of the CDR3: TGTGCCAGCAGCAGAGGGGACAGGGTCGGGACTGAAGCTTTCTTT.

This sequence joins TRBV7-8 and TRBJ2-7; perhaps TRBD1 as D (5 bases). Germline CDR1 and CDR2: SGHVS and FQNEAQ. CDR3 length: 13 residues. V lost 2 bases and J 8 bases, leaving 13 bases between the germline ends. For the CDR3, the DNA is TGTGCCAGCAGCTTAAGGAAGTCAGGGAAGCAGTACTTC. Encoded protein: CASSLRKSGKQYF. The variable domain in full, with the rest retrieved from reference TRBV7-8 and TRBJ2-7, is GAGVSQSPRYKVAKRGQDVALRCDPISGHVSLFWYQQALGQGPEFLTYFQNEAQLDKSGLPSDRFFAERPEGSVSTLKIQRTQQEDSAVYLCASSLRKSGKQYFGPGTRLTVT.

The chain uses TRBV6-6 and TRBJ1-2; the D is unclear. The CDR3 is made up of 13 amino acids. Trimming took off 7 bases at V and 5 bases at J, with 14 bases between the two ends. Germline lookup yields CDR1 MNHNY and CDR2 SVGAGI (reference sequence). CDR3 sequence: CASNQIRGYGYTF. In DNA form, the CDR3 reads TGTGCCAGCAACCAGATACGGGGATATGGCTACACCTTC.

The rearrangement joins TRBV15 to TRBJ1-4; possibly TRBD1 for D (6 bases). Deletions cut 3 bases from V and 4 bases from J, with 12 bases between. The CDR3 extends over 15 amino acids. In germline, CDR1 is LNHNV, CDR2 YYDKDF (reference sequence). The CDR3 DNA reads as TGTGCCACCAGCAGCCCCGGACAGATTAATGAAAAACTGTTTTTT. Translation gives CATSSPGQINEKLFF.

The chain uses TRBV9 and TRBJ2-1; TRBD2 matches at 10 bases. CDR1 and CDR2 from the germline V gene are SGDLS and YYNGEE. This CDR3 region has 16 residues. With V trimmed by 3 bases and J by 4 bases, 7 bases remained unmatched. In DNA, the CDR3 is TGTGCCAGCAGCGCCGGACTAGCGGATCTTTACAATGAGCAGTTCTTC. Amino acid sequence: CASSAGLADLYNEQFF. The complete variable domain, with remaining parts taken from reference TRBV9 and TRBJ2-1, reads DSGVTQTPKHLITATGQRVTLRCSPRSGDLSVYWYQQSLDQGLQFLIQYYNGEERAKGNILERFSAQQFPDLHSELNLSSLELGDSALYFCASSAGLADLYNEQFFGPGTRLTVL.

The chain has TRBV18 and TRBJ2-5; 8 bases align to TRBD2. The CDR3 runs 17 residues. V shed 0 bases, J shed 6 bases, and the junction held 12 bases outside the gene matches. Germline CDR1 KGHSH, CDR2 LQKENI. In nucleotides, the CDR3 is TGTGCCAGCTCACCACCGGTTATCGGGAGGGCCGGGAAGACCCAGTACTTC. Translation: CASSPPVIGRAGKTQYF.

This sequence joins TRBV5-8 and TRBJ1-5, with D uncertain. Germline lookup yields CDR1 SGHTS and CDR2 YDEGEE. CDR3 size: 18 residues. With 1 base removed from V and 4 bases from J, the gap between germline ends came to 21 bases. The CDR3 loop is CASSLFFGKGAANQPQHF. CDR3 coding DNA: TGTGCCAGCAGCTTGTTCTTTGGGAAGGGAGCCGCAAATCAGCCCCAGCATTTT.

The CDR3 spells CASSQNTGITSYEQYF. For the CDR3, the DNA is TGTGCCAGCAGCCAAAACACGGGGATAACCTCCTACGAGCAGTACTTC. The chain joins TRBV3-1 (or the pseudogene TRBV3-2) to TRBJ2-7; a possible D gene is TRBD2 (5 bases). CDR1 LGHDT and CDR2 YNNKEL come from the germline V gene (reference sequence). The germline V and J ends were trimmed by 2 bases and 0 bases, with 14 bases remaining between them. CDR3 length: 16 amino acids.

The rearrangement uses TRBV30 and TRBJ2-7; 8 bases fit TRBD1. The CDR3 loop spans 14 amino acids. The junction had 5 bases not matched to a gene; V was cut back by 2 bases and J by 2 bases. Germline-derived CDR1 and CDR2 are GTSNPN and SVGIG (reference sequence). The CDR3 nucleotides read TGTGCCTGGAGTACACAACAGGGGGCCTACGAGCAGTACTTC. Its translation: CAWSTQQGAYEQYF.

This clone was observed a single time. The CDR3 DNA reads TGTGCCACCAGCAGAGGCCGGGACAGGGTGAACTATGGCTACACCTTC. Translated, it gives CATSRGRDRVNYGYTF. The V gene is TRBV15, the J gene TRBJ1-2, with 9 nucleotides matching TRBD1. This CDR3 has 16 residues. The germline V gene has CDR1 LNHNV and CDR2 YYDKDF (reference sequence). V was pared by 1 base and J by 2 bases, with 5 bases of the junction left unmatched.

The chain recombines TRBV5-4 with TRBJ2-5; a weak D match, TRBD2 (6 bases). The germline gives CDR1 SGHNT, CDR2 YYREEE (reference sequence). The CDR3 is 14 residues long. The V gene lost 4 bases and the J gene lost 2 bases, with 12 bases spanning the gap. CDR3 nucleotides: TGTGCCAGCAGCGTCCGGGGGAATCAAGAGACCCAGTACTTC. Translating it yields CASSVRGNQETQYF. Full variable domain (missing parts from reference TRBV5-4 and TRBJ2-5): ETGVTQSPTHLIKTRGQQVTLRCSSQSGHNTVSWYQQALGQGPQFIFQYYREEENGRGNFPPRFSGLQFPNYSSELNVNALELDDSALYLCASSVRGNQETQYFGPGTRLLVL.

This chain uses TRBV19 with TRBJ2-5, with 9 bases matching TRBD1. This CDR3 is 13 amino acids long. J lost 3 bases, V lost 6 bases, and 2 bases had no gene match. Germline CDR1 and CDR2: LNHDA and SQIVND (reference sequence). This CDR3 is CASSRDREETQYF. The CDR3, as DNA: TGTGCCAGTAGCCGGGACAGGGAAGAGACCCAGTACTTC.

This chain connects TRBV2 to TRBJ1-5; TRBD1 matches at 11 bases. V shed 8 bases, J shed 3 bases, and the junction held 9 bases outside the gene matches. CDR1 is SNHLY and CDR2 is FYNNEI in the germline V gene. This CDR3 has 16 residues. CDR3 coding DNA: TGTGCCAGCGGACAGGGGGCCTTGGCCGACAATCAGCCCCAGCATTTT. It is translated as CASGQGALADNQPQHF.

The gene calls are TRBV7-2 and TRBJ2-7, with TRBD2 identical over 13 bases. Trimming took 5 bases from V and 5 from J; bases not matched to a gene: 6. Germline V gives CDR1 SGHTA, CDR2 FQGNSA. This CDR3 contains 15 residues. CDR3 nucleotide sequence: TGTGCCAGCAGCCCCGGGACTAGCGGGAACCACGAGCAGTACTTC. Its translation: CASSPGTSGNHEQYF.